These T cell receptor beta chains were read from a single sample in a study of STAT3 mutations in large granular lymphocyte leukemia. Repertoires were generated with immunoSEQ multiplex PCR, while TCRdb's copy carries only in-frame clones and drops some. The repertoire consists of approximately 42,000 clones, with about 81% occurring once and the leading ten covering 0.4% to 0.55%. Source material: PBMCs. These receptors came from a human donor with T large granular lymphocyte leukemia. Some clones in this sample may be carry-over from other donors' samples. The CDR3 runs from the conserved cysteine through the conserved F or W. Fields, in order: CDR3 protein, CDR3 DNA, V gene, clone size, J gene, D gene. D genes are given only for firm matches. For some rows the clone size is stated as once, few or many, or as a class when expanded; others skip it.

CASSSPGDSIYGYTF,TGTGCCAGCAGTTCCCCGGGGGATTCCATCTATGGCTACACCTTC,TRBV28,-,TRBJ1-2,-
CASSPSARVNEQFF,TGTGCCAGCTCACCTTCCGCCCGGGTGAATGAGCAGTTCTTC,TRBV18,-,TRBJ2-1,-
CASSLYARGLNTEAFF,TGTGCCAGCAGTCTCTACGCGAGGGGCTTGAACACTGAAGCTTTCTTT,TRBV7-8,-,TRBJ1-1,-
CASSSQGNTEAFF,TGCGCCAGCAGCAGTCAGGGGAACACTGAAGCTTTCTTT,TRBV5-1,-,TRBJ1-1,-
CASSLAGRGLSYEQYF,TGTGCCAGCAGCTTGGCCGGCAGGGGGCTTTCCTACGAGCAGTACTTC,TRBV5-6,once,TRBJ2-7,TRBD1
CASSLAVLPGETQYF,TGTGCCAGCAGCTTAGCGGTCCTCCCTGGGGAGACCCAGTACTTC,TRBV7-2,-,TRBJ2-5,-
CASSVGAGGSTNEKLFF,TGTGCCAGCAGCGTAGGGGCAGGGGGGTCAACTAATGAAAAACTGTTTTTT,TRBV9,-,TRBJ1-4,TRBD1
CASSPDGPQPQHF,TGTGCCAGCTCACCAGACGGACCCCAGCCCCAGCATTTT,TRBV18,-,TRBJ1-5,-
CASSQDGDTLPHYGYTF,TGTGCCAGCAGCCAGGACGGGGACACCCTTCCCCACTATGGCTACACCTTC,TRBV4-2,-,TRBJ1-2,-
CASSLDRVGELFF,TGTGCCAGCAGTCTGGACAGGGTCGGGGAGCTGTTTTTT,TRBV2,-,TRBJ2-2,TRBD1
CASSLVQGEGYTF,TGCGCCAGCAGCTTGGTACAGGGAGAGGGCTACACCTTC,TRBV5-1,-,TRBJ1-2,-
CASSLAASTAGNTIYF,TGCGCCAGCAGCTTGGCAGCCAGCACGGCCGGAAACACCATATATTTT,TRBV5-1,-,TRBJ1-3,-
CASSLEARWGTEAFF,TGTGCCAGCAGCTTAGAGGCTCGGTGGGGCACTGAAGCTTTCTTT,TRBV11-2,-,TRBJ1-1,-
CASSASGGTLDTQYF,TGTGCCAGCAGTGCGAGCGGGGGGACCTTGGATACGCAGTATTTT,TRBV6-4,-,TRBJ2-3,TRBD2
CAVWGATERGEAFF,TGTGCCGTCTGGGGAGCTACAGAAAGGGGTGAAGCTTTCTTT,TRBV6-5,-,TRBJ1-1,-
CASSPTGTGVETQYF,TGCGCCAGCAGCCCAACCGGGACAGGGGTAGAGACCCAGTACTTC,TRBV4-1,few,TRBJ2-5,TRBD1
CASSSAQGHPLYF,TGTGCCAGTAGTTCAGCCCAGGGACACCCTCTTTACTTC,TRBV19,once,TRBJ1-2,-
CASSTGQGNEQFF,TGTGCCAGCAGCACTGGACAGGGCAATGAGCAGTTCTTC,TRBV5-4,-,TRBJ2-1,TRBD1
CASSMGLPSSYNEQFF,TGTGCCAGCAGCATGGGACTCCCGAGCTCCTACAATGAGCAGTTCTTC,TRBV7-9,-,TRBJ2-1,-
CASSPTGGNIQYF,TGTGCCAGCAGCCCGACAGGGGGGAACATTCAGTACTTC,TRBV7-2,-,TRBJ2-4,TRBD1
CASTGVGSYEQYF,TGCGCCAGCACAGGCGTAGGGTCCTACGAGCAGTACTTC,TRBV5-1,-,TRBJ2-7,-
CASSQELAGRETQYF,TGCGCCAGCAGCCAAGAACTAGCGGGGAGGGAGACCCAGTACTTC,TRBV4-1,-,TRBJ2-5,TRBD2
CASARRGNEKLFF,TGTGCCTCCGCGAGGCGGGGGAATGAAAAACTGTTTTTT,TRBV30,-,TRBJ1-4,-
CASSRRRQGAKSSNQPQHF,TGTGCCAGTAGTAGGAGGAGACAGGGGGCGAAAAGTAGCAATCAGCCCCAGCATTTT,TRBV19,-,TRBJ1-5,TRBD1
CSVVQGRDQPQHF,TGCAGCGTTGTTCAAGGGAGGGATCAGCCCCAGCATTTT,TRBV29-1,-,TRBJ1-5,-
CAWRGGLLEAFF,TGTGCCTGGAGGGGAGGACTTCTTGAAGCTTTCTTT,TRBV30,-,TRBJ1-1,-
CASSLGQGYTGELFF,TGTGCCAGCAGCCTGGGACAGGGGTACACCGGGGAGCTGTTTTTT,TRBV5-8,-,TRBJ2-2,TRBD1
CASSPRGASNTEAFF,TGTGCCAGCAGCCCACGGGGGGCCTCGAACACTGAAGCTTTCTTT,TRBV7-2,-,TRBJ1-1,-
CASSRTHGGLAGGTYNEQFF,TGTGCCAGTAGCCGCACTCATGGTGGACTAGCGGGAGGGACCTACAATGAGCAGTTCTTC,TRBV19,few,TRBJ2-1,TRBD2
CASSLDEGNNSPLHF,TGTGCCAGCAGCTTGGATGAGGGAAATAATTCACCCCTCCACTTT,TRBV5-4,once,TRBJ1-6,-
CASSMSTGFGEQYF,TGTGCCAGTAGTATGTCGACAGGATTTGGCGAGCAGTACTTC,TRBV19,once,TRBJ2-7,-
CASSVTGEAFF,TGTGCCAGCAGCGTGACAGGGGAGGCTTTCTTT,TRBV7-9,-,TRBJ1-1,TRBD1
CASSPRDPPRGYTF,TGTGCCAGCAGTCCCCGGGACCCACCGCGAGGCTACACCTTC,TRBV6-5,-,TRBJ1-2,-
CASSVAIEGIEYEQYF,TGTGCCAGCAGCGTAGCGATAGAGGGGATCGAATACGAGCAGTACTTC,TRBV9,-,TRBJ2-7,-
CASAPGDRVHEQYF,TGTGCCAGCGCCCCCGGGGACAGGGTCCACGAGCAGTACTTC,TRBV6-5,few,TRBJ2-7,TRBD1